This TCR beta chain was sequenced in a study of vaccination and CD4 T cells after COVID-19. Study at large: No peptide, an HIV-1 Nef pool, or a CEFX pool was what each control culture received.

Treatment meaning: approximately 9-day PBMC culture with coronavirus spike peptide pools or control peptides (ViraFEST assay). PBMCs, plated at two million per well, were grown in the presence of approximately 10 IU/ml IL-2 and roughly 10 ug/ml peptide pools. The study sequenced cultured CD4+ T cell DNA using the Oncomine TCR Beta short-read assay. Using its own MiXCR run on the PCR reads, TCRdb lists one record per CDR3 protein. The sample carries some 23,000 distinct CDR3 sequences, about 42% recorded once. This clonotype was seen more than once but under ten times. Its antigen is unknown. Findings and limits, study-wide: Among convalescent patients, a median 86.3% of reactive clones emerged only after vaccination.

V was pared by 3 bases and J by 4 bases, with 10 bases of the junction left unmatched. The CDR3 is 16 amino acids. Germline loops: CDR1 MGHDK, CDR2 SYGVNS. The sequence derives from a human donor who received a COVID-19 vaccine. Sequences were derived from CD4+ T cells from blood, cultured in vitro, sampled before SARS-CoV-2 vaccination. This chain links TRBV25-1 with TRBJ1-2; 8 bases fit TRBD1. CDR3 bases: TGTGCCAGCAGTGATCGTGGACAGGGTGGCCGCTATGGCTACACCTTC. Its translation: CASSDRGQGGRYGYTF.